A single T cell receptor (beta chain) is shown here with its context. Trimming removed 5 bases from V and 5 bases from J; junction bases left unmatched: 9. This CDR3 has 15 amino acids. Per the germline V gene, CDR1 is SEHNR and CDR2 is FQNEAQ (reference sequence). The sample originates from a study of blood T cells in healthy people across ages. The authors ran a second PCR of roughly 6 to 12 cycles using a sample-barcoded 5' primer and a J-beta primer mix. TCRdb re-analysed the 5' RACE reads in MiXCR, keeping a single row per CDR3 protein. The repertoire holds about 800,000 distinct CDR3 sequences, with approximately 25% as singletons. The same sample was also studied in work on T cells of mothers and their children.

The receptor comes from a boy between 10 and 17 years old in good health. The rearrangement links TRBV7-9 to TRBJ2-3, with 8 positions matching TRBD2. Material: blood. The CDR3 loop reads CASSERGPLGDTQYF. For the CDR3, the DNA is TGTGCCAGCAGCGAGCGGGGGCCGCTGGGAGATACGCAGTATTTT.